This T cell receptor (beta chain) was captured by sequencing in a study of control samples from healthy donors and cancer patients. With V trimmed by 5 bases and J by 5 bases, 5 bases remained unmatched. CDR3 length equals 13 residues. The germline CDR1 and CDR2 sequences are LGHDT and YNNKEL (reference sequence). Measured with immunoSEQ multiplex PCR; TCRdb has only the in-frame clones, and not every one. The sample includes 100,000 to 150,000 clones, roughly nine tenths of them seen just once. The V gene is TRBV3-1 (or the pseudogene TRBV3-2), the J gene TRBJ1-1; TRBD1 matches 7 bases. This clonotype was sampled from a woman younger than 35 in good health. Input material: blood. The CDR3 protein is CASSKGQLTEAFF. The CDR3 coding sequence is TGTGCCAGCAGCAAGGGACAGCTGACTGAAGCTTTCTTT.